Each of the 19 T cell receptor beta chains below was sequenced from the same sample in a study of blood T cell dynamics during melanoma immunotherapy. The data were produced by immunoSEQ multiplex PCR, yet TCRdb's version contains in-frame clones alone and is incomplete. The sample gives 16,000 or so clones, approximately 90% of which show up once; 1.8% is in the top ten. The time point is: pre-treatment baseline. The sample here was blood, taken from a patient treated with checkpoint blockade. All receptors come from a human donor with melanoma.

This sequence joins TRBV18 and TRBJ2-1; the match to TRBD1 covers 7 bases. The CDR3 length is 14 residues. Trimming at V came to 5 bases and at J to 3 bases, leaving 4 bases not matched to a gene. CDR1 and CDR2 from the germline V gene are KGHSH and LQKENI. CDR3 nucleotides: TGTGCCAGCTCATTACAGGGGATCTACAATGAGCAGTTCTTC. It is translated as CASSLQGIYNEQFF.

V and J are TRBV4-3 and TRBJ2-7; 10 nucleotides line up with TRBD2. With V trimmed by 0 bases and J by 2 bases, 7 bases remained unmatched. The CDR3 is 17 residues long. CDR1 and CDR2 from the germline V gene are LGHNA and YSLEER. For the CDR3, the DNA is TGCGCCAGCAGCCAAGATCTGACTAGCGGGCGAGCCTACGAGCAGTACTTC. Translating gives CASSQDLTSGRAYEQYF.

J is TRBJ1-4 and V is TRBV19; no firm D call. The CDR3 totals 13 residues. CDR1 is LNHDA, CDR2 SQIVND, per germline (reference sequence). Trimming took 2 bases from V and 7 from J, leaving 8 bases between them. CDR3 residues: CASSIWGGEKLFF. The CDR3 DNA is TGTGCCAGTAGTATATGGGGAGGTGAAAAACTGTTTTTT.

This clone was counted once. V usage is TRBV7-2 and J usage is TRBJ1-5; D gene ambiguous. The V end lost 4 bases, the J end lost 7 bases, and 14 bases lay between the germline ends. Germline lookup yields CDR1 SGHTA and CDR2 FQGNSA. CDR3 length: 14 residues. The CDR3 DNA reads TGTGCCAGCAGCTGGACCCCTAATGGGCAGCCCCAGCATTTT. Residues: CASSWTPNGQPQHF.

Only one count was recorded for this clone. V gene TRBV7-9 combines with J gene TRBJ2-5; 11 bases line up with TRBD1. CDR3 size: 17 residues. After removal of 1 base from V and 1 base from J, the junction contained 5 bases not matched to a gene. Per germline, CDR1 SEHNR and CDR2 FQNEAQ (reference sequence). The CDR3 sequence: CASSLGGTGGFQETQYF. The CDR3 DNA is TGTGCCAGCAGCTTAGGGGGGACAGGGGGTTTCCAAGAGACCCAGTACTTC. The full variable domain, in which reference TRBV7-9 and TRBJ2-5 provide the parts outside the CDR3, is DTGVSQNPRHKITKRGQNVTFRCDPISEHNRLYWYRQTLGQGPEFLTYFQNEAQLEKSRLLSDRFSAERPKGSFSTLEIQRTEQGDSAMYLCASSLGGTGGFQETQYFGPGTRLLVL.

J is TRBJ2-3 and V is TRBV29-1; tentative D call: TRBD1 (5 bases). The CDR3 loop spans 15 amino acids. V was shortened by 4 bases and J by 5 bases, with 19 bases between the two germline ends. Germline values: CDR1 SQVTM, CDR2 ANQGSEA. CDR3 nucleotide sequence: TGCAGCGTTGCCGATTTGAGCAGGGTTGGAGATACGCAGTATTTT. This codes for CSVADLSRVGDTQYF.

Only a few counts were recorded for this clone. The chain has TRBV4-3 and TRBJ1-6; D call uncertain. V was shortened by 2 bases and J by 7 bases, with 12 bases between the two germline ends. The CDR3 runs 15 residues. Germline CDR1 is LGHNA and CDR2 is YSLEER. The CDR3 spells CASSQLHFGNSPLHF. DNA of the CDR3: TGCGCCAGCAGCCAACTCCATTTCGGGAATTCACCCCTCCACTTT.

The chain is built from TRBV4-1 and TRBJ1-5; maybe TRBD1 (6 bases). This CDR3 is built from 14 residues. V lost 0 bases, J lost 7 bases, and 10 bases lay in between. CDR1 is MGHRA and CDR2 is YSYEKL in the germline V gene. CDR3: CASSQDGGAQPQHF. The CDR3 DNA sequence: TGCGCCAGCAGCCAAGATGGGGGGGCGCAGCCCCAGCATTTT.

The chain has TRBV5-1 and TRBJ2-5, with 14 bases fitting TRBD2. The CDR3 has 17 amino acids. V shed 1 base and J 5 bases; nucleotides not matched to a gene: 7. Looked up from germline, CDR1 is SGHRS and CDR2 is YFSETQ. The CDR3 here is CASSLSGTSGGRETQYF. Written as DNA, the CDR3 is TGCGCCAGCAGCTTGAGCGGGACTAGCGGGGGTCGGGAGACCCAGTACTTC.

This clone was found once. The gene calls are TRBV7-6 and TRBJ1-1, with TRBD1 identical over 7 bases. The CDR3 has 15 amino acids. CDR1 is SGHVS, CDR2 FNYEAQ, per germline. The junction had 5 bases not matched to a gene; V was cut back by 4 bases and J by 0 bases. For the CDR3, the DNA is TGTGCCAGCAGCTCGAAACAGGGGTTGAACACTGAAGCTTTCTTT. Translated, it gives CASSSKQGLNTEAFF.

V gene TRBV4-3 combines with J gene TRBJ2-4; no firm D call. Deletions cut 3 bases from V and 0 bases from J, with 12 bases between. Germline values: CDR1 LGHNA, CDR2 YSLEER. The CDR3 loop spans 16 amino acids. DNA of the CDR3: TGCGCCAGCAGCCAGCGGAGTCAACTAGCCAAAAACATTCAGTACTTC. It codes for CASSQRSQLAKNIQYF.

The chain employs TRBV10-1 and TRBJ2-7; D remains ambiguous. Germline V gene sequence: CDR1 WNHNN, CDR2 SYGVQD (reference sequence). The germline V and J ends were trimmed by 3 bases and 0 bases, with 21 bases remaining between them. The CDR3 is made up of 18 amino acids. As DNA, the CDR3 is TGCGCCAGCAGTGAAGAGTGTGGCCGACCCTACCACTCCTACGAGCAGTACTTC. This encodes CASSEECGRPYHSYEQYF.

The chain carries TRBV2 and TRBJ2-1; 15 positions match TRBD2. V gave up 5 bases and J gave up 14 bases; unmatched junction bases: 10. This CDR3 spans 15 amino acids. CDR1 SNHLY and CDR2 FYNNEI come from the germline V gene. For the CDR3, the DNA is TGTGCCAGCAGTTCCGAAGCCGGGACTAGCGGGAGGAAGTTCTTC. Protein sequence: CASSSEAGTSGRKFF.

The chain uses TRBV6-5 and TRBJ2-3; D gene ambiguous. Trimming cost V 7 bases and J 0 bases, with 8 bases left between them. There are 13 residues in the CDR3. CDR1 and CDR2 from the germline V gene are MNHEY and SVGAGI. The CDR3 reads CASTIPSTDTQYF. The CDR3, as DNA: TGTGCCAGCACGATTCCTAGCACAGATACGCAGTATTTT.

The chain joins TRBV25-1 to TRBJ1-1; 8 bases agree with TRBD1. Germline CDR1 reads MGHDK; CDR2 reads SYGVNS. V dropped 3 bases and J dropped 11; count of bases not matched to a gene: 17. The CDR3 sequence is 16 residues long. The CDR3 DNA reads TGTGCCAGCAGTGAGGACAGGGTAGTGGGTTTGGGCCGCGCTTTCTTT. This gives the protein CASSEDRVVGLGRAFF.

The CDR3 reads CASSLGLAGIQIGETQYF. In nucleotides, the CDR3 is TGTGCCAGCTCACTCGGACTAGCGGGGATCCAAATAGGGGAGACCCAGTACTTC. This rearrangement joins TRBV18 to TRBJ2-5, with 12 bases fitting TRBD2. Germline lookup yields CDR1 KGHSH and CDR2 LQKENI. J gave up 5 bases and V 4 bases, and 14 bases lay outside the gene matches. This CDR3 has 18 amino acids. The full variable domain, with the rest looked up from reference TRBV18 and TRBJ2-5, is NAGVMQNPRHLVRRRGQEARLRCSPMKGHSHVYWYRQLPEEGLKFMVYLQKENIIDESGMPKERFSAEFPKEGPSILRIQQVVRGDSAAYFCASSLGLAGIQIGETQYFGPGTRLLVL.

The table lists this clone with a count of one. The rearrangement joins TRBV7-9 to TRBJ1-1; TRBD1 matches at 7 bases. From germline, CDR1 is SEHNR and CDR2 FQNEAQ (reference sequence). This CDR3 is built from 16 residues. The junction had 8 bases not matched to a gene; V was cut back by 3 bases and J by 1 base. The CDR3 DNA is TGTGCCAGCAGCTTCGGCTCGGGACAGCCGAACACTGAAGCTTTCTTT. Protein product: CASSFGSGQPNTEAFF.

The chain has TRBV28 and TRBJ1-1, with D unresolved. Germline values: CDR1 MDHEN, CDR2 SYDVKM. The germline V and J ends were trimmed by 6 bases and 3 bases, with 14 bases remaining between them. The CDR3 length is 14 residues. The CDR3 sequence is CASSQVTAYTEAFF. The CDR3 DNA sequence: TGTGCCAGCAGCCAAGTGACGGCTTACACTGAAGCTTTCTTT.

This clone was seen once. The genes are TRBV19 and TRBJ1-5, with TRBD1 as a possible D gene (5 bases). The germline gives CDR1 LNHDA, CDR2 SQIVND (reference sequence). This CDR3 region has 19 residues. Trimming pared 5 bases from V and 0 bases from J, leaving 23 bases between. The CDR3 nucleotides are TGTGCCAGTAGTCCCCGGGACGGGTTAGGGCGGGTTAGCAATCAGCCCCAGCATTTT. It translates to CASSPRDGLGRVSNQPQHF.